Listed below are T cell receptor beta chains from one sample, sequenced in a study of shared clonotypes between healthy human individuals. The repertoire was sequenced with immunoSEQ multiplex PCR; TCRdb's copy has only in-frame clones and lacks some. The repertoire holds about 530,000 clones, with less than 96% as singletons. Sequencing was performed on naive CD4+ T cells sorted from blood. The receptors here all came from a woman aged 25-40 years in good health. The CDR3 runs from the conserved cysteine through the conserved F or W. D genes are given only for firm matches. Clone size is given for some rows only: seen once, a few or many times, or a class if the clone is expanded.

TGCGCCAGCAGCTCCGGGACGGAGAACACTGAAGCTTTCTTT | CASSSGTENTEAFF | - | TRBV5-1 | - | TRBJ1-1
TGTGCCAGCAGCTTAGCGGGGACGGATACGCAGTATTTT | CASSLAGTDTQYF | - | TRBV11-1 | - | TRBJ2-3
TGTGCCAGCAGCCCGGGGGTGACGAACTATGGCTACACCTTC | CASSPGVTNYGYTF | once | TRBV7-9 | - | TRBJ1-2
TGTGCCAGCAGCCCTGACGGGGCTTCAACACGGAGGGAGCAGTACTTC | CASSPDGASTRREQYF | once | TRBV7-9 | - | TRBJ2-7
TGTGCCAGCAGTCGGACTAGCGGGGCCTACGAGCAGTACTTC | CASSRTSGAYEQYF | once | TRBV6-5 | TRBD2 | TRBJ2-7
TGTGCCAGTAGTCAAAACCGGGACAGGGGTAATTCACCCCTCCACTTT | CASSQNRDRGNSPLHF | - | TRBV19 | TRBD1 | TRBJ1-6
TGTGCCAGCAGTTTTGACGGCGACAGGGTTGTTGGCACAGATACGCAGTATTTT | CASSFDGDRVVGTDTQYF | - | TRBV28 | TRBD1 | TRBJ2-3
TGTGCCAGCAGCCTTAATCCGGGACAGGGGGTTTACGAGCAGTACTTC | CASSLNPGQGVYEQYF | - | TRBV14 | TRBD1 | TRBJ2-7
TGTGCCAGCACTAAAGAGGGGGGTACTGAAGCTTTCTTT | CASTKEGGTEAFF | - | TRBV2 | - | TRBJ1-1
TGTGCCACCAGCAGAGAATTTGCTAGCGCTTACGAGCAGTACTTC | CATSREFASAYEQYF | - | TRBV15 | - | TRBJ2-7
TGTGCCAGCAACAGAGACGGTGTGAAGTCACCCCTCCACTTT | CASNRDGVKSPLHF | - | TRBV6-5 | - | TRBJ1-6
TGTGCCAGCAGCTTAGAGGCAGGGGGCGGCAATCAGCCCCAGCATTTT | CASSLEAGGGNQPQHF | once | TRBV7-6 | TRBD1 | TRBJ1-5
TGTGCCAGCAGCTTGGGGGAGAACACTGAAGCTTTCTTT | CASSLGENTEAFF | - | TRBV7-6 | - | TRBJ1-1
TGTGCCAGCAGTGATATCACCGGGGAGCTGTTTTTT | CASSDITGELFF | - | TRBV6-1 | - | TRBJ2-2
TGCGCCAGCAGCTTGGTGTATACGGGAGGGATAAGCAATGAGCAGTTCTTC | CASSLVYTGGISNEQFF | - | TRBV5-1 | TRBD2 | TRBJ2-1
TGTGCCAGCAGCTTGGCGATGGGACAGGGCTACGAGCAGTACTTC | CASSLAMGQGYEQYF | - | TRBV5-4 | TRBD1 | TRBJ2-7
TGTGCCAGCGGCCTTAAGACTAGCGGGCCCGGGGAGCTGTTTTTT | CASGLKTSGPGELFF | - | TRBV2 | TRBD2 | TRBJ2-2
TGCGCCAGCGGAGGGGTCCCTGGGTCGCGGGAGCAGTACTTC | CASGGVPGSREQYF | - | TRBV5-1 | - | TRBJ2-7
TGTGCCTGGAGCGCCATGAACACTGAAGCTTTCTTT | CAWSAMNTEAFF | few | TRBV30 | - | TRBJ1-1
TGTGCCAGCAGTCGGATACCGGGACAGGGACCTGAGCAGTTCTTC | CASSRIPGQGPEQFF | - | TRBV28 | TRBD1 | TRBJ2-1
TGTGCCAGCACTAGAGGCTACAATGAGCAGTTCTTC | CASTRGYNEQFF | - | TRBV28 | - | TRBJ2-1
TGTGCCAGCTCACCACCAATGAGCCAAGAGACCCAGTACTTC | CASSPPMSQETQYF | - | TRBV18 | - | TRBJ2-5
TGTGCCAGCATGAGGGGACAGGCCTACGAGCAGTACTTC | CASMRGQAYEQYF | - | TRBV25-1 | TRBD1 | TRBJ2-7
TGCGCCAGCAGCCGGTTGTCTGGGGCCAACGTCCTGACTTTC | CASSRLSGANVLTF | - | TRBV5-1 | - | TRBJ2-6
TGCGCCAGCAGCTTGAGGGTCGCCGGGGAGCTGTTTTTT | CASSLRVAGELFF | - | TRBV5-1 | - | TRBJ2-2
TGCGCCAGCAGCTTGAGAGGGGGCAATTCCTACGAGCAGTACTTC | CASSLRGGNSYEQYF | once | TRBV5-1 | TRBD1 | TRBJ2-7
TGTGCCAGCACCCAGAGGGCGGCTGGCGGGGAGCTGTTTTTT | CASTQRAAGGELFF | - | TRBV6-5 | - | TRBJ2-2
TGTGCCAGCTCACCCTCCGGGACAGAGGGTCAGCCCCAGCATTTT | CASSPSGTEGQPQHF | - | TRBV18 | TRBD1 | TRBJ1-5
TGCGCCAGCAGCTTGGACCGACAGGGCTATAATTCACCCCTCCACTTT | CASSLDRQGYNSPLHF | - | TRBV5-1 | TRBD1 | TRBJ1-6
TGTGCCAGCAGCTTAGGGACTAGCGACCCCACAGATACGCAGTATTTT | CASSLGTSDPTDTQYF | once | TRBV7-9 | TRBD2 | TRBJ2-3
TGCGCCAGCAGTGGGAGGAAAGGGGCAGATACGCAGTATTTT | CASSGRKGADTQYF | - | TRBV5-1 | - | TRBJ2-3
TGTGCCAGCAGCCTCAGGGGGGGGGCGAATCAGCCCCAGCATTTT | CASSLRGGANQPQHF | - | TRBV28 | TRBD1 | TRBJ1-5
TGTGCCAGCAGCCTCGGGTGGGCCGAGAGCTCTGGAAACACCATATATTTT | CASSLGWAESSGNTIYF | - | TRBV13 | - | TRBJ1-3
TGTGCCAGCAGCTCCGGACTAGCGCTTTCAGATACGCAGTATTTT | CASSSGLALSDTQYF | - | TRBV5-4 | TRBD2 | TRBJ2-3
TGTGCCAGCTCACCGGGGACAGTCGGGGACTACGAGCAGTACTTC | CASSPGTVGDYEQYF | - | TRBV18 | TRBD1 | TRBJ2-7
TGCAGCGCCTATCCATTTTTGGGGGACACTGAAGCTTTCTTT | CSAYPFLGDTEAFF | - | TRBV29-1 | - | TRBJ1-1
TGTGCCAGCTCACCAGACATCTCTGGAAACACCATATATTTT | CASSPDISGNTIYF | - | TRBV18 | - | TRBJ1-3
TGCAGCGTTGAGGGTAGCGGGAGTGGCGAGCAGTACTTC | CSVEGSGSGEQYF | - | TRBV29-1 | TRBD2 | TRBJ2-7
TGTGCCAGCAGTTACCCGACAGGGAATGGGTATGGCTACACCTTC | CASSYPTGNGYGYTF | - | TRBV6-5 | TRBD1 | TRBJ1-2
TGTGCCAGCAACACAGCGGGAGTCGGCCACGAGCAGTACTTC | CASNTAGVGHEQYF | - | TRBV28 | TRBD2 | TRBJ2-7
TGTGCCAGTGAGCAGCCCTACGAGCAGTACTTC | CASEQPYEQYF | - | TRBV6-1 | - | TRBJ2-7
TGTGCCAGCAGCTTCCGACTAGCGGGTACAGATGAGCAGTTCTTC | CASSFRLAGTDEQFF | - | TRBV7-2 | TRBD2 | TRBJ2-1
TGTGCCAGCAGCGTAAGATCCGGGCCCGCGGGGGAAAAACTGTTTTTT | CASSVRSGPAGEKLFF | - | TRBV28 | - | TRBJ1-4
TGCGCCAGCAGCCCCCTGTCAGGTACTGGACTAAACACTGAAGCTTTCTTT | CASSPLSGTGLNTEAFF | - | TRBV4-1 | - | TRBJ1-1
TGTGCCATCAGTCCCGGGAGGAGCTCCTACGAGCAGTACTTC | CAISPGRSSYEQYF | - | TRBV10-3 | TRBD2 | TRBJ2-7
TGTGCCAGCAGAGAGACAGGGAAAGGGTATGGCTACACCTTC | CASRETGKGYGYTF | - | TRBV6-5 | TRBD1 | TRBJ1-2
TGTGCCAGCAGCACACGACTCTACCTAGGGAATGAGCAGTTCTTC | CASSTRLYLGNEQFF | - | TRBV7-2 | - | TRBJ2-1
TGTGCCAGCAGTTGGGACTCCCTGAGCTCCTACAATGAGCAGTTCTTC | CASSWDSLSSYNEQFF | - | TRBV7-8 | - | TRBJ2-1
TGTGCCAGCAGTTCTACTAGAAAGGGGACTAGCAAAACCTACGAGCAGTACTTC | CASSSTRKGTSKTYEQYF | - | TRBV28 | TRBD2 | TRBJ2-7
TGTGCCAGCAGTTTAACGGGGGGCGCGAGCTCCTACGAGCAGTACTTC | CASSLTGGASSYEQYF | - | TRBV27 | - | TRBJ2-7
TGTGCCAGCAGCGTAGACGGCAGCTCTGGTTCACCCCTCCACTTT | CASSVDGSSGSPLHF | - | TRBV9 | - | TRBJ1-6
TGTGCCAGCAGCTTCCGGACGGGAGAAAAACTGTTTTTT | CASSFRTGEKLFF | - | TRBV27 | - | TRBJ1-4